This T cell receptor beta chain was identified in a study of blood T cell repertoires in COVID-19. CDR1 and CDR2 from the germline V gene are GTSNPN and SVGIG (reference sequence). CDR3 size: 19 residues. V gave up 1 base and J gave up 0 bases; unmatched junction bases: 14. Data came from immunoSEQ multiplex PCR; TCRdb stores just in-frame clones and leaves some out. The sample lists 25,000 or so clones, approximately 96% occurring once. This receptor was obtained from a human donor with active COVID-19. The donor label of this sample is uncertain. Specimen: peripheral blood. The chain employs TRBV30 and TRBJ1-5; TRBD1 aligns across 8 bases. The DNA of the CDR3 is TGTGCCTGGAGTGAAGGAGCCGGGACAGGAGGGTATAGCAATCAGCCCCAGCATTTT. This sequence encodes CAWSEGAGTGGYSNQPQHF.